The clone carrying this T cell receptor beta chain was seen more than once but under ten times. Its specificity is not known. This sample was included in a study of T cell repertoires in ileal Crohn's disease. Looking at the study overall: Patients had a median approximately 7.2-year disease duration, and around 35% were active smokers.

Profiled with immunoSEQ multiplex PCR; TCRdb holds only in-frame clones, not every one. The repertoire holds 9,500 to 12,000 clones, around 87% seen once, with more than 8% in the top ten. This CDR3 spans 14 amino acids. The V segment lost 4 bases and the J segment 4 bases; nucleotides outside the gene matches: 3. CDR1 and CDR2 from the germline V gene are SNHLY and FYNNEI. Time point: inflamed ileum from the surgical specimen. Points from the study as a whole: Active smokers at surgery had more clonal expansions than non-smokers.

The clonotype was recovered from an adult with Crohn's disease. Sample: ileal tissue. V is TRBV2 and J is TRBJ2-5; 10 bases are a match to TRBD2. CDR3 amino acids: CASSGLAGVETQYF. The CDR3 DNA follows: TGTGCCAGCAGTGGACTAGCGGGTGTAGAGACCCAGTACTTC.